These 5 T cell receptor beta chains came from one sample sequenced in a study of T cells in Graves' hyperthyroidism and ophthalmopathy. Amplified TCR beta CDR3 regions derived from RNA transcripts. HTBI primers were used for first-round RT-PCR of the TCR CDR3. Using its own MiXCR run on the multiplex PCR reads, TCRdb lists one record per CDR3 protein. The sample records about 380,000 distinct CDR3 sequences, approximately 13% being singletons. Sequenced material: blood. The receptors derive from a man under 40 with Graves' hyperthyroidism that later progressed to Graves' ophthalmopathy.

This clonotype has a handful of counts. The gene calls are TRBV30 and TRBJ1-4; D not resolved. The germline CDR1 and CDR2 sequences are GTSNPN and SVGIG (reference sequence). CDR3 size: 14 residues. The ends were cut back, 2 bases at V and 1 base at J, with 8 bases in the middle. CDR3 sequence (DNA): TGTGCCTGGAGTTCGGACGGAACTAATGAAAAACTGTTTTTT. Its protein product is CAWSSDGTNEKLFF.

At least ten counts were recorded for this clonotype. The chain employs TRBV27 and TRBJ1-5, with a weak D call TRBD1 (5 bases). The CDR3 runs to 15 residues. Per germline, CDR1 MNHEY and CDR2 SMNVEV (reference sequence). V lost 10 bases and J lost 1, with 17 bases in between. The CDR3 is CATGRSRGSNQPQHF. CDR3 nucleotide sequence: TGTGCCACCGGACGTAGTCGGGGGAGCAATCAGCCCCAGCATTTT.

The sample holds many counts of this clonotype. This chain uses TRBV11-2 with TRBJ2-7; tentative D call: TRBD2 (6 bases). In germline, CDR1 is SGHAT, CDR2 FQNNGV. CDR3 size: 15 residues. V lost 5 bases and J 1 base, leaving 15 bases between the germline ends. Written as DNA, the CDR3 is TGTGCCAGCAGCCATTTTGGCGGGGAGTCCTACGAGCAGTACTTC. This translates into CASSHFGGESYEQYF.

The chain joins TRBV7-6 to TRBJ2-5; TRBD2 matches 13 bases. V dropped 1 base and J dropped 5; count of bases not matched to a gene: 13. The germline CDR1 and CDR2 sequences are SGHVS and FNYEAQ. The CDR3 runs to 19 residues. CDR3 sequence: CASSLVPGLAGPTSETQYF. CDR3 DNA: TGTGCCAGCAGCTTAGTCCCGGGACTAGCGGGGCCAACGAGTGAGACCCAGTACTTC.

This clonotype was detected ten times or more. CDR3 amino acids: CASSQVVRGSQPQHF. In nucleotides, the CDR3 is TGCGCCAGCAGCCAAGTGGTCAGGGGATCTCAGCCCCAGCATTTT. The V call is TRBV4-1, the J call TRBJ1-5; D might be TRBD1 (6 bases). CDR3 length: 15 amino acids. Looked up from germline, CDR1 is MGHRA and CDR2 is YSYEKL. With 1 base removed from V and 6 bases from J, the gap between germline ends came to 13 bases.